This T cell receptor beta chain was identified during a study of monozygotic twins with inflammatory bowel disease. Study-wide points: The analysis yielded no support for one strong signal or clonotype associated with IBD.

The CDR3 consists of 14 residues. No DNA is given; TCRdb re-called the 5' RACE reads and lists each CDR3 protein once. The table gives under 200,000 distinct CDR3 sequences; the top ten clones make up 2.8% of it. Details on this clonotype: Its antigen is not known.

The V gene is TRBV12-3 or TRBV12-4, the J gene TRBJ2-1; without DNA, the TCRdb call of TRBD2 cannot be checked. The specimen sequenced was blood. The TCR comes from a human donor with ulcerative colitis or Crohn's disease, or a healthy co-twin of an affected twin (not recorded which). The CDR3 loop is CASSTAGGFNEQFF.